This passage covers 11 T cell receptor beta chains from one sample sequenced in a study of early T cells in non-severe SARS-CoV-2 infection. MiXCR, run by TCRdb on the 5' RACE reads, gives a single entry per CDR3 protein. The sample holds about 33,000 distinct CDR3 sequences, 5% seen once. Sequenced sample: whole blood. These receptors were obtained from an adult who was a healthcare worker with PCR-confirmed SARS-CoV-2 infection or an uninfected control (not recorded which).

Many counts were recorded for this clonotype. The rearrangement uses TRBV20-1 and TRBJ1-2; a weak D match, TRBD1 (5 bases). CDR1 is DFQATT and CDR2 is SNEGSKA in the germline V gene (reference sequence). This CDR3 has 14 residues. The ends were cut back, 5 bases at V and 4 bases at J, with 17 bases in the middle. CDR3 in amino acids: CSAPTGSHAYGYTF. CDR3 in DNA: TGCAGTGCTCCTACAGGATCCCATGCCTATGGCTACACCTTC.

This clonotype was seen repeatedly, ten times or more. This chain connects TRBV6-6 to TRBJ1-4; 9 bases are shared with TRBD1. V was pared by 5 bases and J by 8 bases, with 6 bases of the junction left unmatched. Per the germline V gene, CDR1 is MNHNY and CDR2 is SVGAGI (reference sequence). The CDR3 is 14 residues long. This chain's CDR3 is CASSRDREGEKLFF. DNA of the CDR3: TGTGCCAGCAGTAGGGACAGGGAGGGCGAAAAACTGTTTTTT.

This clonotype was detected many times. The chain is built from TRBV11-2 and TRBJ2-7, with D uncertain. V was shortened by 3 bases and J by 6 bases, with 15 bases between the two germline ends. This CDR3 region has 14 residues. Germline-derived CDR1 and CDR2 are SGHAT and FQNNGV. This chain's CDR3 is CASSLLSSPGEQYF. CDR3 sequence (DNA): TGTGCCAGCAGCTTGCTATCGAGCCCCGGCGAGCAGTACTTC. Using reference TRBV11-2 and TRBJ2-7 for the parts outside the CDR3, the full variable domain is EAGVAQSPRYKIIEKRQSVAFWCNPISGHATLYWYQQILGQGPKLLIQFQNNGVVDDSQLPKDRFSAERLKGVDSTLKIQPAKLEDSAVYLCASSLLSSPGEQYFGPGTRLTVT.

This clonotype appeared many times. This chain links TRBV2 with TRBJ1-4; 8 bases match TRBD1. The germline CDR1 and CDR2 sequences are SNHLY and FYNNEI. V lost 1 base and J lost 8; bases outside the gene matches: 9. This CDR3 has 16 residues. The CDR3 spells CASSEVYGQGEEKLFF. The CDR3 nucleotides read TGTGCCAGCAGTGAAGTCTACGGACAGGGTGAGGAAAAACTGTTTTTT.

This clonotype was seen a handful of times. V usage is TRBV19 and J usage is TRBJ2-1; D is possibly TRBD2 (7 bases). The CDR3 has 16 residues. CDR1 is LNHDA and CDR2 is SQIVND in the germline V gene (reference sequence). V gave up 3 bases and J gave up 7 bases, with 19 bases separating them. CDR3 protein: CASSMGPGGGQNEQFF. The CDR3 DNA is TGTGCCAGTAGTATGGGACCCGGCGGGGGACAAAATGAGCAGTTCTTC. Variable domain in full (rest from reference TRBV19 and TRBJ2-1): DGGITQSPKYLFRKEGQNVTLSCEQNLNHDAMYWYRQDPGQGLRLIYYSQIVNDFQKGDIAEGYSVSREKKESFPLTVTSAQKNPTAFYLCASSMGPGGGQNEQFFGPGTRLTVL.

This clonotype was seen many times. The rearrangement links TRBV6-5 to TRBJ1-1, with unresolved D. Germline-derived CDR1 and CDR2 are MNHEY and SVGAGI. V lost 0 bases, J lost 4 bases, and 9 bases lay in between. This CDR3 spans 14 amino acids. The chain's CDR3 is CASSYSTLGTEAFF. CDR3 sequence (DNA): TGTGCCAGCAGTTACTCGACCCTGGGCACTGAAGCTTTCTTT.

In its sample, this clonotype was seen many times. This chain joins TRBV6-5 and TRBJ2-3, with TRBD2 matching over 15 bases. Per the germline V gene, CDR1 is MNHEY and CDR2 is SVGAGI. Losses at the gene ends were 6 bases for V and 7 bases for J; bases not matched to a gene: 8. This CDR3 comprises 16 residues. CDR3 coding DNA: TGTGCCAGCAGAGGACTAGCGGGGGGGCCTGGCAATACGCAGTATTTT. This sequence encodes CASRGLAGGPGNTQYF.

This clonotype was detected many times. The gene calls are TRBV20-1 and TRBJ2-1; 13 nucleotides align to TRBD2. The CDR3 extends over 15 amino acids. The junction had 9 bases not matched to a gene; V was cut back by 3 bases and J by 10 bases. The germline CDR1 and CDR2 sequences are DFQATT and SNEGSKA (reference sequence). CDR3 sequence reads: CSARGTSGGAREQFF. The CDR3 DNA sequence: TGCAGTGCTAGGGGTACTAGCGGGGGGGCACGAGAGCAGTTCTTC.

In this sample, this clonotype turned up a few times. The J gene is TRBJ1-2, the V gene TRBV7-9; possibly TRBD1 for D (6 bases). V gave up 5 bases and J gave up 8 bases, with 15 bases separating them. Germline V gives CDR1 SEHNR, CDR2 FQNEAQ (reference sequence). This CDR3 is built from 13 residues. The chain's CDR3 is CASSPGAQYGYTF. The CDR3 DNA follows: TGTGCCAGCAGCCCAGGGGCACAATACGGCTACACCTTC.

The sample holds many counts of this clonotype. DNA for the CDR3: TGTGCCAGCTCACCAATCCCCCGGACAGGGACAAAAGATACGCAGTATTTT. This codes for CASSPIPRTGTKDTQYF. The J gene is TRBJ2-3, the V gene TRBV18, with 8 bases identical to TRBD1. The CDR3 consists of 17 residues. V shed 2 bases and J 5 bases; nucleotides not matched to a gene: 12. The germline V gene encodes CDR1 KGHSH and CDR2 LQKENI. The whole variable domain, remainder taken from reference TRBV18 and TRBJ2-3, is NAGVMQNPRHLVRRRGQEARLRCSPMKGHSHVYWYRQLPEEGLKFMVYLQKENIIDESGMPKERFSAEFPKEGPSILRIQQVVRGDSAAYFCASSPIPRTGTKDTQYFGPGTRLTVL.

This clonotype was seen at least ten times. This chain links TRBV5-1 with TRBJ2-7; D possibly uses TRBD1 or TRBD2 (5 bases each). V was pared by 3 bases and J by 1 base, with 8 bases between. This CDR3 region has 13 residues. Germline V gene sequence: CDR1 SGHRS, CDR2 YFSETQ. The CDR3 coding sequence is TGCGCCAGCAGCTCGGGACGATCCTACGAGCAGTACTTC. Protein: CASSSGRSYEQYF.